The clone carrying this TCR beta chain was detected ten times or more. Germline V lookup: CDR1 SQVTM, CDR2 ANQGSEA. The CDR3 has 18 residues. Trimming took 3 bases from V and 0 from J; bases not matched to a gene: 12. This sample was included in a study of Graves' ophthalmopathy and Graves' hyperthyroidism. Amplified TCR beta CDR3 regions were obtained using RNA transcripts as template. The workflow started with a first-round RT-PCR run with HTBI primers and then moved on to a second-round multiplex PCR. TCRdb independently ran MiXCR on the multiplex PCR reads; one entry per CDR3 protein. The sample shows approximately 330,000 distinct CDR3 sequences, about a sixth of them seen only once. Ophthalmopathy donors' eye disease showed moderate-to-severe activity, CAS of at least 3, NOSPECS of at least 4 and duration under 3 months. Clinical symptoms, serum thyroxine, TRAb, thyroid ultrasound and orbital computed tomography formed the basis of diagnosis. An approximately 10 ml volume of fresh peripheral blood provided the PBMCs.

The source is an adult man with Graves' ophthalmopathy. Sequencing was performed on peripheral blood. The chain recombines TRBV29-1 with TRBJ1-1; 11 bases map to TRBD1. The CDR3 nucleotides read TGCAGCGTTGACCCACACCGGACAGGGGGCTCTATGAACACTGAAGCTTTCTTT. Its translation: CSVDPHRTGGSMNTEAFF.